Reported below is one T cell receptor beta chain. This sample is drawn from a study of CD8 T cells in Susac syndrome. Random hexamers were used to reverse transcribe an amount of about 0.5 to 1 ug RNA. TCRdb re-called the immunoSEQ multiplex PCR reads through MiXCR, storing one row per CDR3 protein. Here the sample spans roughly 140,000 distinct CDR3 sequences, approximately 95% being singletons. Negative magnetic isolation gave CD8+ and CD4+ cells; FACS enriched CD8+ TEMRA. The sequence came from a human donor with Susac syndrome. The sample comprised CD4+ T cells from PBMCs.

CDR3 in amino acids: CASRRQGLAYNEQFF. The CDR3 DNA reads TGTGCCAGCAGACGACAGGGTTTGGCATACAATGAGCAGTTCTTC. The chain is built from TRBV12-3 or TRBV12-4 and TRBJ2-1; 7 bases fit TRBD1. This CDR3 contains 15 residues. The V and J ends lost 6 bases and 4 bases, in that order; junction bases with no gene match: 9.